These T cell receptor beta chains were read from a single sample in a study of T cell changes during pregnancy in multiple sclerosis. Sequencing used immunoSEQ multiplex PCR; TCRdb keeps in-frame clones, though not all of them. The data hold under 85,000 clones, with 75% to 95% observed a single time. Sequences were derived from peripheral blood, sampled in the third trimester of pregnancy. The origin of the receptors is a female donor with multiple sclerosis, enrolled in a pregnancy study. CDR3s include the opening cysteine and the closing phenylalanine or tryptophan. A D gene is named only where the DNA matches it firmly. The size field is filled for only some rows; it gives once, few, many or a size class.

size: NA
V: TRBV7-3
J: TRBJ2-3
D: NA
CDR3: CASRTSGGSTDTQYF
DNA: TGTGCCAGCAGGACCTCCGGCGGGAGCACAGATACGCAGTATTTT

size: NA
V: TRBV13
J: TRBJ2-1
D: NA
CDR3: CASSLGPAYNEQFF
DNA: TGTGCCAGCAGCTTAGGGCCGGCCTACAATGAGCAGTTCTTC

size: NA
V: TRBV19
J: TRBJ2-7
D: TRBD1
CDR3: CASSVQGAYEQYF
DNA: TGTGCCAGTAGTGTACAGGGGGCCTACGAGCAGTACTTC

size: NA
V: TRBV6-5
J: TRBJ2-7
D: NA
CDR3: CASSYGTPNPYEQYF
DNA: TGTGCCAGCAGTTATGGGACACCCAACCCCTACGAGCAGTACTTC

size: NA
V: TRBV7-2
J: TRBJ1-2
D: TRBD1
CDR3: CASSLGGNRGGYTF
DNA: TGTGCCAGCAGCTTAGGGGGGAACAGGGGTGGCTACACCTTC

size: NA
V: TRBV4-1
J: TRBJ2-7
D: TRBD2
CDR3: CASSKGLARGADEQYF
DNA: TGCGCCAGCAGCAAAGGACTAGCGCGGGGGGCCGACGAGCAGTACTTC

size: NA
V: TRBV7-6
J: TRBJ2-1
D: TRBD2
CDR3: CASTPTAGGTSSYNEQFF
DNA: TGTGCCAGCACCCCAACGGCGGGAGGCACTAGCTCCTACAATGAGCAGTTCTTC

size: NA
V: TRBV30
J: TRBJ2-7
D: NA
CDR3: CAWSAGRSGEQYF
DNA: TGTGCCTGGAGTGCTGGCAGATCGGGGGAGCAGTACTTC

size: NA
V: TRBV2
J: TRBJ2-1
D: TRBD2
CDR3: CASSPQGGRAVNEQFF
DNA: TGTGCCAGCAGTCCCCAGGGCGGGAGGGCTGTGAATGAGCAGTTCTTC

size: NA
V: TRBV7-2
J: TRBJ1-1
D: NA
CDR3: CASSLGPRDEAFF
DNA: TGTGCCAGCAGCTTAGGCCCGCGGGATGAAGCTTTCTTT

size: NA
V: TRBV28
J: TRBJ1-5
D: TRBD1
CDR3: CASRSDRGLGQPQHF
DNA: TGTGCCAGCAGGTCTGACAGGGGGCTTGGTCAGCCCCAGCATTTT

size: NA
V: TRBV7-2
J: TRBJ2-3
D: TRBD2
CDR3: CASSLVAGRRTDTQYF
DNA: TGTGCCAGCAGCTTAGTAGCGGGCCGAAGGACAGATACGCAGTATTTT

size: NA
V: TRBV5-1
J: TRBJ1-1
D: TRBD1
CDR3: CASSRGTGGGTEAFF
DNA: TGCGCCAGCAGTCGCGGGACAGGGGGTGGAACTGAAGCTTTCTTT

size: NA
V: TRBV21-1
J: TRBJ1-3
D: NA
CDR3: CASSKVPSGAVYGGNTIYF
DNA: TGTGCCAGCAGCAAAGTTCCGTCAGGGGCCGTATATGGTGGAAACACCATATATTTT

size: NA
V: TRBV13
J: TRBJ2-2
D: TRBD1
CDR3: CASSLGRGQAGELFF
DNA: TGTGCCAGCAGCTTAGGCAGGGGGCAGGCCGGGGAGCTGTTTTTT

size: NA
V: TRBV5-6
J: TRBJ2-4
D: NA
CDR3: CASSLEFTANIQYF
DNA: TGTGCCAGCAGCTTGGAATTTACAGCAAACATTCAGTACTTC

size: once
V: TRBV11-2
J: TRBJ2-1
D: NA
CDR3: CASSLDRLENWNEQFF
DNA: TGTGCCAGCAGCTTAGATCGGCTAGAGAATTGGAATGAGCAGTTCTTC